The 30 T cell receptor beta chains below were found in one sample sequenced in a study of blood T cell repertoires in COVID-19. The method was immunoSEQ multiplex PCR; TCRdb's version includes in-frame clones alone and lacks a portion of them. The top ten clones hold about 1% of a sample with 250,000 to 350,000 clones, 88% of them seen once. Sequencing used PBMCs or T cells enriched from blood (not recorded which). Receptors originate from a woman in her 30s who had recovered from COVID-19.

The chain links TRBV7-8 to TRBJ2-7; D not resolved. Trimming took off 3 bases at V and 6 bases at J, with 18 bases between the two ends. The germline CDR1 and CDR2 sequences are SGHVS and FQNEAQ. This CDR3 is 15 amino acids long. Written as DNA, the CDR3 is TGTGCCAGCAGCTTCGTACAGACCTCTGCGAGCGAGCAGTACTTC. Its translation is CASSFVQTSASEQYF.

CDR3 protein: CASSSRGTGELFF. CDR3 coding DNA: TGTGCCAGCAGCTCTAGAGGGACCGGGGAGCTGTTTTTT. The chain is built from TRBV7-6 and TRBJ2-2, with D tentatively TRBD2 (5 bases). Germline-derived CDR1 and CDR2 are SGHVS and FNYEAQ. The ends were cut back, 4 bases at V and 5 bases at J, with 8 bases in the middle. This CDR3 has 13 residues.

The chain uses TRBV28 and TRBJ1-6; D is unresolved. From germline, CDR1 is MDHEN and CDR2 SYDVKM. V lost 2 bases, J lost 8 bases, and 10 bases lay in between. CDR3 length equals 14 residues. CDR3 amino acids: CASSLRGPYSPLHF. The CDR3 DNA reads TGTGCCAGCAGTTTACGGGGTCCGTATTCACCCCTCCACTTT. Looking up the rest from reference TRBV28 and TRBJ1-6 gives the full variable domain: DVKVTQSSRYLVKRTGEKVFLECVQDMDHENMFWYRQDPGLGLRLIYFSYDVKMKEKGDIPEGYSVSREKKERFSLILESASTNQTSMYLCASSLRGPYSPLHFGNGTRLTVT.

V gene TRBV28 combines with J gene TRBJ2-7, with D unresolved. The V end lost 3 bases, the J end lost 7 bases, and 4 bases lay between the germline ends. Per the germline V gene, CDR1 is MDHEN and CDR2 is SYDVKM. This CDR3 has 10 amino acids. DNA of the CDR3: TGTGCCAGCAGTTTGACTGAGCAGTACTTC. Translation gives CASSLTEQYF.

This rearrangement joins TRBV7-6 to TRBJ1-1; TRBD1 is a possible D gene (6 bases). The length of the CDR3 is 15 residues. From germline, CDR1 is SGHVS and CDR2 FNYEAQ. V was clipped by 1 base and J by 3 bases, with 12 bases between them. The CDR3 DNA is TGTGCCAGCAGCTTAGGGGGGGGCGCGGACACTGAAGCTTTCTTT. Its protein is CASSLGGGADTEAFF.

The gene calls are TRBV6-5 and TRBJ1-2; weak D call: TRBD1 (5 bases). Germline V gives CDR1 MNHEY, CDR2 SVGAGI. V shed 2 bases and J shed 8 bases, with 15 bases lying between them. The CDR3 has 14 amino acids. CDR3 in DNA: TGTGCCAGCAGTTACGGGGGGACTCCTAACGGCTACACCTTC. Its protein product is CASSYGGTPNGYTF.

The V call is TRBV7-2, the J call TRBJ1-1, with TRBD1 identical over 8 bases. The junction had 12 bases not matched to a gene; V was cut back by 7 bases and J by 2 bases. Germline CDR1 reads SGHTA; CDR2 reads FQGNSA. The CDR3 spans 16 residues. CDR3 bases: TGTGCCAGCACCAAGGACAGGGAAGGGGTTAACACTGAAGCTTTCTTT. As protein: CASTKDREGVNTEAFF.

The chain couples TRBV11-2 to TRBJ1-3; D not certain. The germline V and J ends were trimmed by 0 bases and 7 bases, with 13 bases remaining between them. The germline gives CDR1 SGHAT, CDR2 FQNNGV. This CDR3 region has 15 residues. The CDR3 protein is CASSLEAGARNTIYF. CDR3 nucleotide sequence: TGTGCCAGCAGCTTAGAGGCGGGTGCGCGGAACACCATATATTTT.

The chain links TRBV11-2 to TRBJ2-1; 7 positions match TRBD2. The CDR3 spans 17 residues. V gave up 3 bases and J gave up 10 bases; unmatched junction bases: 18. Per the germline V gene, CDR1 is SGHAT and CDR2 is FQNNGV. The DNA for the CDR3 is TGTGCCAGCAGCTTGAGGCCGAAGCGGGACCCGGGAGACGAGCAGTTCTTC. This translates into CASSLRPKRDPGDEQFF.

This chain uses TRBV5-1 with TRBJ1-4, with 9 bases that match TRBD1. J lost 6 bases, V lost 4 bases, and 4 bases had no gene match. The CDR3 loop spans 14 amino acids. Germline CDR1 SGHRS, CDR2 YFSETQ. The CDR3 nucleotides read TGCGCCAGCAGCGCGGGACAGGGACATGAAAAACTGTTTTTT. This translates into CASSAGQGHEKLFF.

V and J are TRBV19 and TRBJ2-7; 8 bases are a match to TRBD2. Germline-derived CDR1 and CDR2 are LNHDA and SQIVND (reference sequence). The CDR3 spans 15 residues. The junction had 5 bases not matched to a gene; V was cut back by 3 bases and J by 1 base. CDR3 nucleotides: TGTGCCAGTAGTATTACGGCTAGCGGGTCCTACGAGCAGTACTTC. Translation gives CASSITASGSYEQYF.

This chain connects TRBV19 to TRBJ2-1, with 9 bases lining up with TRBD1. Germline V gene lookup returns CDR1 LNHDA and CDR2 SQIVND (reference sequence). The trim removed 5 bases at V and 5 bases at J, leaving 13 bases unmatched. The CDR3 is 17 residues long. CDR3 sequence (DNA): TGTGCCAGTAGTCAATCCCGGTGGGACAGGGTGGACAATGAGCAGTTCTTC. This gives the protein CASSQSRWDRVDNEQFF.

This rearrangement joins TRBV5-1 to TRBJ2-7, with a weak D call TRBD1 (5 bases). Trimming stripped 4 bases from V and 0 bases from J, with 14 bases between. This CDR3 region has 15 residues. The germline CDR1 and CDR2 sequences are SGHRS and YFSETQ. CDR3 DNA: TGCGCCAGCAGCCGCACCCCGACAGACTCCTACGAGCAGTACTTC. As protein: CASSRTPTDSYEQYF.

This clone was detected once. Other DNA variants within this sample encode the same CDR3. The chain combines TRBV6-2 or TRBV6-3 with TRBJ1-6; 7 nucleotides match TRBD1. J lost 10 bases, V lost 0 bases, and 3 bases had no gene match. CDR1 and CDR2 from the germline V gene are MNHEY and SVGEGT. There are 14 residues in the CDR3. CDR3 protein: CASSYSGGNSPLHF. CDR3 bases: TGTGCCAGCAGTTACTCAGGGGGCAACTCACCCCTCCACTTT.

The chain joins TRBV2 to TRBJ1-3; perhaps TRBD1 as D (5 bases). Per germline, CDR1 SNHLY and CDR2 FYNNEI. The germline V and J ends were trimmed by 3 bases and 2 bases, with 11 bases remaining between them. The CDR3 runs 15 residues. The CDR3 is CASSDIKTAGNTIYF. The CDR3 bases are TGTGCCAGCAGTGATATCAAGACAGCTGGAAACACCATATATTTT.

J is TRBJ1-2 and V is TRBV9, with TRBD1 identical over 9 bases. The trim removed 0 bases at V and 3 bases at J, leaving 9 bases unmatched. There are 17 residues in the CDR3. Germline loops: CDR1 SGDLS, CDR2 YYNGEE. CDR3 protein: CASSVAPPGQGDYGYTF. The CDR3 DNA reads as TGTGCCAGCAGCGTAGCGCCCCCGGGACAGGGTGACTATGGCTACACCTTC. The entire variable domain, with the rest obtained from reference TRBV9 and TRBJ1-2, is as follows: DSGVTQTPKHLITATGQRVTLRCSPRSGDLSVYWYQQSLDQGLQFLIQYYNGEERAKGNILERFSAQQFPDLHSELNLSSLELGDSALYFCASSVAPPGQGDYGYTFGSGTRLTVV.

The V gene is TRBV5-6, the J gene TRBJ2-1, with TRBD2 matching 7 bases. Germline V lookup: CDR1 SGHDT, CDR2 YYEEEE. The trim removed 3 bases at V and 10 bases at J, leaving 13 bases unmatched. CDR3 length: 15 residues. The CDR3 protein is CASSSPSGPRQEQFF. Here the CDR3 DNA reads TGTGCCAGCAGCTCACCTAGCGGCCCCAGGCAAGAGCAGTTCTTC.

The rearrangement joins TRBV27 to TRBJ2-7; 7 bases agree with TRBD1. CDR1 and CDR2 from the germline V gene are MNHEY and SMNVEV (reference sequence). V lost 8 bases to trimming and J lost 2 bases; unmatched junction nucleotides: 12. CDR3 length equals 15 residues. The CDR3 nucleotides are TGTGCCAGCTCCACTACTAGACAGGGTACCTACGAGCAGTACTTC. This encodes CASSTTRQGTYEQYF.

The chain joins TRBV2 to TRBJ1-2; D remains ambiguous. This CDR3 is 14 amino acids long. Trimming stripped 7 bases from V and 8 bases from J, with 20 bases between. From germline, CDR1 is SNHLY and CDR2 FYNNEI. DNA of the CDR3: TGTGCCAGCAACGAGGGTCACAGCGGGAGCGGCTACACCTTC. This codes for CASNEGHSGSGYTF.

The chain employs TRBV11-3 and TRBJ2-7; 12 bases are a match to TRBD2. V shed 8 bases and J 2 bases; nucleotides not matched to a gene: 7. This CDR3 is built from 15 residues. CDR1 and CDR2 (germline): SGHNT, YENEEA. The CDR3 DNA follows: TGTGCCAGCGGACGGACTAGCGGGGAAACCTACGAGCAGTACTTC. Protein: CASGRTSGETYEQYF.

The chain uses TRBV19 and TRBJ1-4, with D perhaps matching TRBD1 (6 bases). The germline V gene has CDR1 LNHDA and CDR2 SQIVND (reference sequence). V lost 3 bases and J lost 4, with 15 bases in between. The CDR3 has 16 residues. Written as DNA, the CDR3 is TGTGCCAGTAGTATCCAGATTACAGGGATTAATGAAAAACTGTTTTTT. It translates to CASSIQITGINEKLFF. Full variable domain (outside the CDR3, taken from reference TRBV19 and TRBJ1-4): DGGITQSPKYLFRKEGQNVTLSCEQNLNHDAMYWYRQDPGQGLRLIYYSQIVNDFQKGDIAEGYSVSREKKESFPLTVTSAQKNPTAFYLCASSIQITGINEKLFFGSGTQLSVL.

J is TRBJ1-6 and V is TRBV5-6; 9 bases fit TRBD1. Losses at the gene ends were 0 bases for V and 10 bases for J; bases not matched to a gene: 8. The CDR3 has 16 amino acids. The germline V gene has CDR1 SGHDT and CDR2 YYEEEE. The CDR3 DNA sequence: TGTGCCAGCAGCTTGGTGGGACAGGGTGCTCGATCACCCCTCCACTTT. Translated, it gives CASSLVGQGARSPLHF.

The chain has TRBV23-1 and TRBJ1-5, with D maybe TRBD1 (6 bases). Being an ORF, TRBV23-1 has a function that is uncertain. The CDR3 spans 12 residues. With 3 bases removed from V and 11 bases from J, the gap between germline ends came to 11 bases. CDR3 DNA sequence: TGCGCCAGCAGTCAGAGACAGGAAGCCCAGCATTTT. This codes for CASSQRQEAQHF.

The V gene is TRBV5-1, the J gene TRBJ2-3; 7 bases align to TRBD2. V lost 0 bases and J lost 4; bases outside the gene matches: 8. The germline gives CDR1 SGHRS, CDR2 YFSETQ. The CDR3 is 16 residues long. CDR3 nucleotides: TGCGCCAGCAGCTTGGCTGGGCCGGGGGGTGCAGATACGCAGTATTTT. Its translation is CASSLAGPGGADTQYF.

The chain is built from TRBV5-1 and TRBJ2-3; TRBD2 agrees at 8 bases. In germline, CDR1 is SGHRS, CDR2 YFSETQ. The CDR3 is made up of 17 amino acids. The V gene end was trimmed by 0 bases and the J gene end by 2 bases; junction bases not matched to a gene: 8. The chain's CDR3 is CASSLGSSGGFTDTQYF. The CDR3, as DNA: TGCGCCAGCAGCTTGGGATCCAGCGGGGGTTTCACAGATACGCAGTATTTT.

This chain joins TRBV7-8 and TRBJ2-7; perhaps TRBD1 as D (5 bases). The CDR3 is made up of 14 amino acids. V was trimmed by 1 base and J by 4 bases, leaving 11 bases between them. Looked up from germline, CDR1 is SGHVS and CDR2 is FQNEAQ. Here the CDR3 reads CASSLDLQVYEQYF. CDR3 nucleotides: TGTGCCAGCAGCTTAGATCTACAGGTATACGAGCAGTACTTC.

The V gene is TRBV6-5, the J gene TRBJ1-1; no clear D. V was clipped by 0 bases and J by 4 bases, with 9 bases between them. The CDR3 extends over 14 amino acids. Looked up from germline, CDR1 is MNHEY and CDR2 is SVGAGI. The CDR3 loop is CASSYSRVSTEAFF. CDR3 bases: TGTGCCAGCAGTTACTCCCGGGTCTCCACTGAAGCTTTCTTT.

The chain is built from TRBV28 and TRBJ1-2; 8 bases match TRBD1. Germline assignment: CDR1 MDHEN and CDR2 SYDVKM. CDR3 length: 12 amino acids. With V trimmed by 9 bases and J by 5 bases, 5 bases remained unmatched. The CDR3 DNA reads as TGTGCCAGTCAGGGGGCAAGTTATGGCTACACCTTC. It yields the protein CASQGASYGYTF.

In this sample, this clone turned up once. The rearrangement links TRBV28 to TRBJ2-1; TRBD2 matches 8 bases. Trimming removed 3 bases from V and 8 bases from J; junction bases left unmatched: 12. The CDR3 consists of 16 residues. Germline V gene sequence: CDR1 MDHEN, CDR2 SYDVKM. In DNA, the CDR3 is TGTGCCAGCAGTTTCGCGGCGGGAGGTCGTAGCGATGAGCAGTTCTTC. It encodes CASSFAAGGRSDEQFF.

The chain links TRBV9 to TRBJ1-2, with a weak D call TRBD1 (6 bases). The V end lost 0 bases, the J end lost 8 bases, and 20 bases lay between the germline ends. The CDR3 is made up of 16 amino acids. In germline, CDR1 is SGDLS, CDR2 YYNGEE. CDR3 nucleotides: TGTGCCAGCAGCGTAGGTCCCGCAGGGGCCTTGGGGGGCTACACCTTC. This translates into CASSVGPAGALGGYTF.